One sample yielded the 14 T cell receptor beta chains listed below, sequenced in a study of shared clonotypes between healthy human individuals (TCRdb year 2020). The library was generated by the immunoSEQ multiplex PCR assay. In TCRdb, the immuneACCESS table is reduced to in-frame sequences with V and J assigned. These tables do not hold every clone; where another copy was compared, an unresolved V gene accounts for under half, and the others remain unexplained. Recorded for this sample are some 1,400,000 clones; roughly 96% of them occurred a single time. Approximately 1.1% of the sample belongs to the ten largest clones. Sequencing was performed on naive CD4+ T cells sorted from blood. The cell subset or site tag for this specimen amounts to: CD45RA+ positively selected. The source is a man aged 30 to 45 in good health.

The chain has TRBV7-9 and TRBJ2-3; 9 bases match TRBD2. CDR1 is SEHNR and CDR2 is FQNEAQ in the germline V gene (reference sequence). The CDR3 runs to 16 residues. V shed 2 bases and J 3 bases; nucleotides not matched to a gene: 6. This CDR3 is CASSLIAGGKTDTQYF. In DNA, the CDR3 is TGTGCCAGCAGCTTAATCGCGGGAGGGAAAACAGATACGCAGTATTTT.

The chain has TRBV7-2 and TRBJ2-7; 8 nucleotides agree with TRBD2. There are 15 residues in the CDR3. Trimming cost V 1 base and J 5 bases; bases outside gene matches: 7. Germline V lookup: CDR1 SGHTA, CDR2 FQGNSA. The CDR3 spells CASSLGPGGPNEQYF. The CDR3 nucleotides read TGTGCCAGCAGCTTAGGACCGGGAGGGCCTAACGAGCAGTACTTC.

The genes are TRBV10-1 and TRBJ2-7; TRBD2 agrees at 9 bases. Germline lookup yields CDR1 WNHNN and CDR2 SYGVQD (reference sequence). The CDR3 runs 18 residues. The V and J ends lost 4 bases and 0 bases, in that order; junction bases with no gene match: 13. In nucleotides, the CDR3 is TGCGCCAGCAGTGGGAAAGCGGGAGGCCTGGCGGACTCCTACGAGCAGTACTTC. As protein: CASSGKAGGLADSYEQYF.

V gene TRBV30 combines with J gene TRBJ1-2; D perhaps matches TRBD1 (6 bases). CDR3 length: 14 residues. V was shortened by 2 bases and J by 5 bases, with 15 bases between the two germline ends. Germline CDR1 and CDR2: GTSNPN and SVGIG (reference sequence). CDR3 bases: TGTGCCTGGAGTCCAGGGGCCCGAGCTTATGGCTACACCTTC. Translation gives CAWSPGARAYGYTF.

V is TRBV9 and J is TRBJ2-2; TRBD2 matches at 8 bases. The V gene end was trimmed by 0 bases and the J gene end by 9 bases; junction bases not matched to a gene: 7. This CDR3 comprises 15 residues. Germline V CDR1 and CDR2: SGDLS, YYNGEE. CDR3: CASSVAAGGTRELFF. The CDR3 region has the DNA TGTGCCAGCAGCGTAGCGGCGGGAGGAACGCGGGAGCTGTTTTTT.

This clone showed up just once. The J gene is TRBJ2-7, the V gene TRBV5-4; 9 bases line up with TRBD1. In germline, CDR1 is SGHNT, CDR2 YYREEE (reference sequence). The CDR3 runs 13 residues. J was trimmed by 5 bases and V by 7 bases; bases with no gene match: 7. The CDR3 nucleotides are TGTGCCAGCTCGGGACAGGGAAACCACGAGCAGTACTTC. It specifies CASSGQGNHEQYF.

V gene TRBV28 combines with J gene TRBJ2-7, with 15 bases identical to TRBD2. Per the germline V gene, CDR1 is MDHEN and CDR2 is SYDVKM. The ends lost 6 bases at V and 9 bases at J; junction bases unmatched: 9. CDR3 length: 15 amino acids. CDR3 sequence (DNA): TGTGCCAGCAGATTCGGACTAGCGGGAGGGCCGCGGCAGTACTTC. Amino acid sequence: CASRFGLAGGPRQYF.

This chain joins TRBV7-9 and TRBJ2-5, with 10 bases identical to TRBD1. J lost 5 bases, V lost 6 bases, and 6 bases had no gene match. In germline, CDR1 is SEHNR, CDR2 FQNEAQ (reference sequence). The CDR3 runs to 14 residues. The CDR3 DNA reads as TGTGCCAGCAGGGACCGGGACAGGGGTGAGACCCAGTACTTC. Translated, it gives CASRDRDRGETQYF.

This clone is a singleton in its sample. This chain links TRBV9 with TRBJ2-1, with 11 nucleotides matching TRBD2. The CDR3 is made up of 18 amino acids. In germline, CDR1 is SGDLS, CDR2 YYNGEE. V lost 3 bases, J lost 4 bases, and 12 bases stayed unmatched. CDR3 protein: CASSATSGLAEPYNEQFF. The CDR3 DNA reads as TGTGCCAGCAGCGCAACATCGGGACTAGCGGAGCCTTACAATGAGCAGTTCTTC.

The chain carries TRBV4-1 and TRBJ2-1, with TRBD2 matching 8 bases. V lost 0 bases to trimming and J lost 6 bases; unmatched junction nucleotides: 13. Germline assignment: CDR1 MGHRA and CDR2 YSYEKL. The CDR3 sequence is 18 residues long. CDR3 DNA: TGCGCCAGCAGCCAAGACTACGCGAGACTAGCGTTGGGCAATGAGCAGTTCTTC. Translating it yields CASSQDYARLALGNEQFF.

The CDR3 region is CAPRETEAFF. The CDR3 DNA reads TGTGCCCCCCGGGAAACTGAAGCTTTCTTT. The J gene is TRBJ1-1, the V gene TRBV21-1. TRBV21-1 is labeled a pseudogene. CDR3 length equals 10 residues.

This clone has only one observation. The CDR3 spells CASSEIDRYYEQYF. DNA of the CDR3: TGTGCCAGCAGTGAAATCGACAGGTACTACGAGCAGTACTTC. The genes are TRBV2 and TRBJ2-7, with D tentatively TRBD1 (6 bases). Trimming stripped 2 bases from V and 3 bases from J, with 11 bases between. CDR1 is SNHLY and CDR2 is FYNNEI in the germline V gene. This CDR3 has 14 residues.

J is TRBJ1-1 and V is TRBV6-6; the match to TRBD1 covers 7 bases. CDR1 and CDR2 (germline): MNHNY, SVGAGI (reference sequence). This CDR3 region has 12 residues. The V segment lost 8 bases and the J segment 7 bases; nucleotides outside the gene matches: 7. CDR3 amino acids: CASLYPGGEAFF. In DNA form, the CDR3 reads TGTGCCAGCCTCTACCCAGGGGGTGAAGCTTTCTTT.

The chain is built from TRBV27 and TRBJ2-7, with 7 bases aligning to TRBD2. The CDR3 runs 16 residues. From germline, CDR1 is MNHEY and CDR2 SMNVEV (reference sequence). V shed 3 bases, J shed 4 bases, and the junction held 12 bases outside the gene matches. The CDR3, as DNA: TGTGCCAGCAGTTTCCACCCCCCGGGCGGGAGATACGAGCAGTACTTC. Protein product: CASSFHPPGGRYEQYF.